These 8 T cell receptor beta chains originate from one sample sequenced in a study of neoadjuvant anti-PD-1 for oral cavity cancer. Noted time point: after neoadjuvant nivolumab, at surgical resection. Profiled with immunoSEQ multiplex PCR; TCRdb holds only in-frame clones, not every one. The sample lists over 65,000 clones, about 88% occurring once. Sample: PBMCs, taken after nivolumab (anti-PD-1) treatment. The receptors originated from a person between 35 and 79 years old with oral cavity squamous cell carcinoma.

This clone has a single count. CDR3: CASSLQAVVYGYTF. In DNA form, the CDR3 reads TGTGCCAGCAGTTTACAGGCAGTCGTCTATGGCTACACCTTC. The J gene is TRBJ1-2, the V gene TRBV28, with D uncertain. The length of the CDR3 is 14 residues. V was shortened by 2 bases and J by 4 bases, with 11 bases between the two germline ends. Germline loops: CDR1 MDHEN, CDR2 SYDVKM.

The chain combines TRBV10-3 with TRBJ2-1, with 10 bases that match TRBD2. The CDR3 consists of 18 residues. V shed 0 bases, J shed 6 bases, and the junction held 11 bases outside the gene matches. Germline values: CDR1 ENHRY, CDR2 SYGVKD. The CDR3 nucleotides read TGTGCCATCAGTGAGTCGCCTAGCGGGAGAGGTCCGTCCAATGAGCAGTTCTTC. Its protein product is CAISESPSGRGPSNEQFF.

This chain connects TRBV10-2 to TRBJ1-5; D call uncertain. There are 16 residues in the CDR3. Trimming took 3 bases from V and 5 from J, leaving 17 bases between them. The V gene's germline CDR1 is WSHSY and CDR2 SAAADI. The CDR3 DNA follows: TGCGCCAGCAGTGAAGGGCACGTAATTTCAGATCAGCCCCAGCATTTT. Protein product: CASSEGHVISDQPQHF.

The V call is TRBV6-5, the J call TRBJ2-7; unclear D gene. CDR3 length: 12 amino acids. V lost 6 bases and J lost 3, with 9 bases in between. Germline lookup yields CDR1 MNHEY and CDR2 SVGAGI. CDR3 nucleotides: TGTGCCAGCAGGGCAATGGGCTACGAGCAGTACTTC. Encoded protein: CASRAMGYEQYF.

This sequence joins TRBV5-1 and TRBJ2-2, with D possibly matching TRBD2 (6 bases). The CDR3 runs to 17 residues. Trimming took 7 bases from V and 7 from J, leaving 26 bases between them. The V gene's germline CDR1 is SGHRS and CDR2 YFSETQ. The CDR3, as DNA: TGCGCCAGCGAACCCGCGGGGCGGGAAAGAATTGGCGGGGAGCTGTTTTTT. It encodes CASEPAGRERIGGELFF.

This chain connects TRBV14 to TRBJ2-1, with 11 bases that match TRBD2. The trim removed 8 bases at V and 8 bases at J, leaving 8 bases unmatched. The CDR3 spans 14 residues. CDR1 and CDR2 (germline): SGHDN, FVKESK. CDR3 sequence: CASQGETSGDEQFF. The CDR3 DNA reads as TGTGCCAGCCAGGGGGAGACTAGCGGGGATGAGCAGTTCTTC.

CDR3 protein: CASSVKSLRTSGETYEQYF. In nucleotides, the CDR3 is TGTGCCAGCAGCGTTAAAAGCCTCCGGACTAGCGGGGAAACCTACGAGCAGTACTTC. The chain employs TRBV11-2 and TRBJ2-7; 12 bases agree with TRBD2. Germline V CDR1 and CDR2: SGHAT, FQNNGV. J was trimmed by 2 bases and V by 5 bases; bases with no gene match: 16. This CDR3 has 19 residues. Full variable domain (rest looked up from reference TRBV11-2 and TRBJ2-7): EAGVAQSPRYKIIEKRQSVAFWCNPISGHATLYWYQQILGQGPKLLIQFQNNGVVDDSQLPKDRFSAERLKGVDSTLKIQPAKLEDSAVYLCASSVKSLRTSGETYEQYFGPGTRLTVT.

This clone was seen more than once but under ten times. The CDR3, as DNA: TGTGCCAGTAGTCCGACACCGGAGTACCCCGCCGGCTACACCTTC. Amino acid sequence: CASSPTPEYPAGYTF. The chain uses TRBV19 and TRBJ1-2, with unresolved D. CDR1 is LNHDA and CDR2 is SQIVND in the germline V gene (reference sequence). Trimming stripped 5 bases from V and 8 bases from J, with 21 bases between. The CDR3 totals 15 residues.